The next 4 T cell receptor beta chains were all read from a single sample in a study of OX40 agonist ivuxolimab in advanced cancers. Clones were read by immunoSEQ multiplex PCR, and TCRdb kept only the in-frame ones, dropping some. The repertoire consists of more than 85,000 clones, with roughly nine tenths occurring once and the leading ten covering about 0.29%. The source material was CD4+ or CD8+ T cells sorted from blood, sampled in a trial of the OX40 agonist ivuxolimab. Receptors were obtained from an adult with an advanced solid tumor such as melanoma, head and neck, liver or kidney cancer.

This chain joins TRBV7-2 and TRBJ2-6; D gene unclear. CDR3 length: 15 amino acids. CDR1 and CDR2 from the germline V gene are SGHTA and FQGNSA. Trimming stripped 1 base from V and 4 bases from J, with 8 bases between. CDR3 amino acids: CASSLVSNGANVLTF. Here the CDR3 DNA reads TGTGCCAGCAGCTTAGTAAGCAACGGGGCCAACGTCCTGACTTTC.

This sequence joins TRBV6-1 and TRBJ2-3; no reliable D call. CDR1 MNHNS and CDR2 SASEGT come from the germline V gene. The V and J ends lost 1 base and 4 bases respectively, with 12 bases between them. The CDR3 contains 15 residues. The CDR3: CASSEGTSPPDTQYF. The DNA of the CDR3 is TGTGCCAGCAGTGAAGGGACCTCACCACCAGATACGCAGTATTTT.

This chain joins TRBV4-2 and TRBJ2-5, with a possible D match to TRBD2 (6 bases). The CDR3 length is 15 residues. Germline assignment: CDR1 LGHNA and CDR2 YNFKEQ. V dropped 1 base and J dropped 2 bases, with 11 bases sitting between them. The CDR3 region is CASSQGREGQETQYF. The CDR3 bases are TGTGCCAGCAGCCAAGGGAGGGAAGGGCAAGAGACCCAGTACTTC.

V gene TRBV2 combines with J gene TRBJ2-1, with D possibly called TRBD1 or TRBD2 (5 bases each). The CDR3 totals 15 residues. The germline gives CDR1 SNHLY, CDR2 FYNNEI. The V end lost 3 bases, the J end lost 6 bases, and 15 bases lay between the germline ends. This chain's CDR3 is CASSEKGTPRNEQFF. CDR3 nucleotides: TGTGCCAGCAGTGAGAAGGGGACCCCGCGCAATGAGCAGTTCTTC.